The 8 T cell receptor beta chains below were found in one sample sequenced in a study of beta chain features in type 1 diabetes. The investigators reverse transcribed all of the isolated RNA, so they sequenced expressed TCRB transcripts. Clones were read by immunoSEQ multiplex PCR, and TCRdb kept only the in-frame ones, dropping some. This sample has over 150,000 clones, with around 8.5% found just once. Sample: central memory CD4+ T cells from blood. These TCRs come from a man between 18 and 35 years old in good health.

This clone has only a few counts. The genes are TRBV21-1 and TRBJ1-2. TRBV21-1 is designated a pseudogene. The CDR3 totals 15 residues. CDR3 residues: CASSKGKTRGYGYTF. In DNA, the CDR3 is TGTGCCAGCAGCAAAGGCAAAACCCGGGGGTATGGCTACACCTTC.

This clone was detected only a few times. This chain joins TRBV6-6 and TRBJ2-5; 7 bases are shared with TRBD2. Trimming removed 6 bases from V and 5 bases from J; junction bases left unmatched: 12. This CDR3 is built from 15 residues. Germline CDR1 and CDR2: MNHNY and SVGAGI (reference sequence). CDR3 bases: TGTGCCAGCAGCAATCTCGGGAGGTCGGAGGAGACCCAGTACTTC. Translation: CASSNLGRSEETQYF.

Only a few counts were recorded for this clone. Written as DNA, the CDR3 is TGTGCCAGCAGCTTAGGTCTTCGCGGGGGGGCGGATACGCAGTATTTT. Encoded protein: CASSLGLRGGADTQYF. The chain couples TRBV7-7 to TRBJ2-3; 9 bases match TRBD2. The CDR3 is 16 residues long. Germline trimming cut 1 base from V and 6 bases from J; bases unmatched to any gene: 8. CDR1 and CDR2 from the germline V gene are SSHAT and FNYEAQ (reference sequence).

The CDR3 is CASRIHRGVEAFF. CDR3 DNA sequence: TGTGCCAGCAGGATCCATAGGGGTGTAGAAGCTTTCTTT. The genes are TRBV6-6 and TRBJ1-1; D might be TRBD1 (5 bases). CDR3 length: 13 residues. In germline, CDR1 is MNHNY, CDR2 SVGAGI (reference sequence). Trimming cost V 6 bases and J 8 bases, with 16 bases left between them.

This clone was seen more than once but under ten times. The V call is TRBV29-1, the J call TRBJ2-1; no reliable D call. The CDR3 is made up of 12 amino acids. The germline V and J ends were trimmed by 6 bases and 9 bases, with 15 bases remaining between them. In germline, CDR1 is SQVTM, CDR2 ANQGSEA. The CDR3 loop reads CSVRLSISEQFF. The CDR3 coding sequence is TGCAGCGTGAGACTCTCGATCAGTGAGCAGTTCTTC.

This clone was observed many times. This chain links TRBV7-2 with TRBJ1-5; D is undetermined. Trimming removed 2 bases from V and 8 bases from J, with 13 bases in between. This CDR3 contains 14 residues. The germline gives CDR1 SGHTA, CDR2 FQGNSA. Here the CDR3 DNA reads TGTGCCAGCAGCTTACAGGCCGGTGGTAAGCCCCAGCATTTT. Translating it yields CASSLQAGGKPQHF.

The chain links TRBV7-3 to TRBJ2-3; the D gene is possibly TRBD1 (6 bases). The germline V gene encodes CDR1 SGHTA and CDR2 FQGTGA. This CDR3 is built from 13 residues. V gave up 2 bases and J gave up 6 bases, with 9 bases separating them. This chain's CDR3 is CASSLGGMDTQYF. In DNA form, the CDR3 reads TGTGCCAGCAGCTTAGGGGGCATGGATACGCAGTATTTT.

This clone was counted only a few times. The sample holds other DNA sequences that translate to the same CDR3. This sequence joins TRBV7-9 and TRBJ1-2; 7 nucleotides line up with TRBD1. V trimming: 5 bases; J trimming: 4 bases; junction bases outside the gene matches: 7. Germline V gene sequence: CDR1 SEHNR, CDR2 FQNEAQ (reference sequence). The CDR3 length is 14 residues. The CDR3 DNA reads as TGTGCCAGCAGCCCTAGACAGGGAAGCTATGGCTACACCTTC. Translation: CASSPRQGSYGYTF.